The 26 T cell receptor beta chains given below trace back to one sample, sequenced in a study of OX40 agonist ivuxolimab in advanced cancers. Only in-frame clones appear in the TCRdb table, and some are missing; sequencing was by immunoSEQ multiplex PCR. This sample carries roughly 86,000 clones, 85% to 95% of them seen once, and the ten largest clones take more than 0.6%. The starting material was CD4+ or CD8+ T cells sorted from blood, obtained in a trial of the OX40 agonist ivuxolimab. The receptor set was obtained from an adult with an advanced solid tumor such as melanoma, head and neck, liver or kidney cancer.

CDR3 bases: TGTGCCTGCCTCAGGGAAGAGACCCAGTACTTC. Amino acids: CACLREETQYF. The chain links TRBV30 to TRBJ2-5, with TRBD1 as a possible D gene (5 bases). Germline assignment: CDR1 GTSNPN and CDR2 SVGIG (reference sequence). Trimming took off 6 bases at V and 3 bases at J, with 8 bases between the two ends. The CDR3 has 11 amino acids.

The CDR3 sequence: CASSPLDSSSTDTQYF. CDR3 coding DNA: TGTGCCAGCTCACCATTGGACAGTTCTAGCACAGATACGCAGTATTTT. The chain joins TRBV18 to TRBJ2-3, with D maybe TRBD1 (6 bases). This CDR3 has 16 residues. The germline V and J ends were trimmed by 2 bases and 0 bases, with 12 bases remaining between them. The germline V gene encodes CDR1 KGHSH and CDR2 LQKENI. The full variable domain, its missing parts supplied by reference TRBV18 and TRBJ2-3, is NAGVMQNPRHLVRRRGQEARLRCSPMKGHSHVYWYRQLPEEGLKFMVYLQKENIIDESGMPKERFSAEFPKEGPSILRIQQVVRGDSAAYFCASSPLDSSSTDTQYFGPGTRLTVL.

This clone was picked up a small number of times. This chain links TRBV7-2 with TRBJ2-1; D is possibly TRBD1 or TRBD2 (5 bases each). Trimming removed 6 bases from V and 0 bases from J, with 15 bases in between. Germline V gives CDR1 SGHTA, CDR2 FQGNSA. The length of the CDR3 is 16 residues. The chain's CDR3 is CASRGRGATSYNEQFF. The CDR3 region has the DNA TGTGCCAGCAGAGGAAGAGGGGCTACCTCCTACAATGAGCAGTTCTTC.

Here the CDR3 DNA reads TGTGCCAGCAGTTTATTCCCGGGACGCAGGAACACTGAAGCTTTCTTT. This codes for CASSLFPGRRNTEAFF. V usage is TRBV27 and J usage is TRBJ1-1; tentative D call: TRBD1 (5 bases). Germline-derived CDR1 and CDR2 are MNHEY and SMNVEV (reference sequence). The CDR3 runs to 16 residues. Trimming removed 1 base from V and 1 base from J, with 13 bases in between.

DNA of the CDR3: TGCAGCGTTGCTAAACGCGGGCAGGGGCGGGCAGATACGCAGTATTTT. This translates into CSVAKRGQGRADTQYF. The chain employs TRBV29-1 and TRBJ2-3, with D maybe TRBD1 (6 bases). Germline V CDR1 and CDR2: SQVTM, ANQGSEA. Trimming stripped 4 bases from V and 4 bases from J, with 21 bases between. This CDR3 is built from 16 residues.

The rearrangement joins TRBV7-9 to TRBJ2-3; perhaps TRBD2 as D (6 bases). Germline loops: CDR1 SEHNR, CDR2 FQNEAQ (reference sequence). The CDR3 is 15 amino acids. Trimming left V 2 bases short and J 5 bases short, with 14 bases between. In DNA, the CDR3 is TGTGCCAGCAGCTTATCAGGAGGGCCAGGAGATACGCAGTATTTT. Encoded protein: CASSLSGGPGDTQYF.

J is TRBJ1-1 and V is TRBV6-5; D not certain. Trimming cost V 7 bases and J 8 bases, with 11 bases left between them. CDR3 length: 11 residues. Germline lookup yields CDR1 MNHEY and CDR2 SVGAGI. This CDR3 reads CASIHLSEAFF. In nucleotides, the CDR3 is TGTGCCAGCATCCATTTGAGCGAAGCTTTCTTT.

The table lists this clone with a count of one. V and J are TRBV7-2 and TRBJ1-2; D unresolved. The V gene lost 5 bases and the J gene lost 4 bases, with 11 bases spanning the gap. In germline, CDR1 is SGHTA, CDR2 FQGNSA. The CDR3 has 13 residues. CDR3 sequence reads: CASSQTFGYGYTF. CDR3 DNA sequence: TGTGCCAGCAGCCAGACTTTTGGCTATGGCTACACCTTC.

This clone has just a few counts. The CDR3 is CASGQGRWGYTF. The DNA for the CDR3 is TGTGCCAGCGGACAGGGCCGGTGGGGCTACACCTTC. The V call is TRBV9, the J call TRBJ1-2; 8 bases align to TRBD1. Per the germline V gene, CDR1 is SGDLS and CDR2 is YYNGEE. V lost 7 bases and J lost 8; bases outside the gene matches: 7. The CDR3 is made up of 12 amino acids. The full variable domain, in which reference TRBV9 and TRBJ1-2 provide the parts outside the CDR3, is DSGVTQTPKHLITATGQRVTLRCSPRSGDLSVYWYQQSLDQGLQFLIQYYNGEERAKGNILERFSAQQFPDLHSELNLSSLELGDSALYFCASGQGRWGYTFGSGTRLTVV.

On this clone itself: At one end, the junction sequence differs from germline, possibly due to a read error. This chain links TRBV11-2 with TRBJ1-1; TRBD1 agrees at 7 bases. Per germline, CDR1 SGHAT and CDR2 FQNNGV. CDR3 size: 15 residues. CDR3 nucleotide sequence: TGTGCCAGCATCTTACAGACAGGGACGAACACTGAAGCTTTCTTT. It is translated as CASILQTGTNTEAFF.

The chain uses TRBV11-3 and TRBJ2-5; 9 nucleotides align to TRBD1. The CDR3 loop spans 13 amino acids. Germline CDR1 is SGHNT and CDR2 is YENEEA. V trimming: 5 bases; J trimming: 4 bases; junction bases outside the gene matches: 2. CDR3: CASSATGGETQYF. The CDR3 DNA sequence: TGTGCCAGCAGCGCGACAGGGGGAGAGACCCAGTACTTC.

This chain joins TRBV6-1 and TRBJ1-2, with 9 bases that match TRBD1. The germline V gene has CDR1 MNHNS and CDR2 SASEGT. This CDR3 has 15 residues. The V gene end was trimmed by 5 bases and the J gene end by 5 bases; junction bases not matched to a gene: 9. The CDR3, as DNA: TGTGCCAGCAGTCCTAGGGACAGGGCATTGTATGGCTACACCTTC. Its protein is CASSPRDRALYGYTF.

V usage is TRBV18 and J usage is TRBJ2-2; 8 bases are a match to TRBD2. This CDR3 spans 17 amino acids. CDR1 KGHSH and CDR2 LQKENI come from the germline V gene. J lost 1 base, V lost 1 base, and 5 bases had no gene match. CDR3 nucleotides: TGTGCCAGCTCACCACTAGCGGGAACGGTGAACACCGGGGAGCTGTTTTTT. Translation gives CASSPLAGTVNTGELFF.

This clone was seen only a few times. The chain links TRBV28 to TRBJ2-3, with D hard to call. The V end was cut by 1 base, the J end by 0 bases, with 11 bases between. From germline, CDR1 is MDHEN and CDR2 SYDVKM. CDR3 length: 16 residues. CDR3 sequence: CASSLFSRMSTDTQYF. CDR3 nucleotide sequence: TGTGCCAGCAGTTTATTTTCTCGGATGAGCACAGATACGCAGTATTTT.

V and J are TRBV6-5 and TRBJ2-7; TRBD1 aligns across 10 bases. The CDR3 sequence is 15 residues long. Per the germline V gene, CDR1 is MNHEY and CDR2 is SVGAGI. The V gene end was trimmed by 2 bases and the J gene end by 5 bases; junction bases not matched to a gene: 6. CDR3 nucleotides: TGTGCCAGCAGTTACACAAGACAGGGGGCAAACGAGCAGTACTTC. Translated, it gives CASSYTRQGANEQYF.

The J gene is TRBJ2-3, the V gene TRBV6-5, with D possibly being TRBD1 (6 bases). Germline-derived CDR1 and CDR2 are MNHEY and SVGAGI. Trimming cost V 6 bases and J 5 bases, with 12 bases left between them. This CDR3 is built from 13 residues. The CDR3 DNA reads TGTGCCAGCAGGAACCAGGGGAAAGATACGCAGTATTTT. This codes for CASRNQGKDTQYF.

This chain connects TRBV7-9 to TRBJ2-1, with 7 bases identical to TRBD2. This CDR3 contains 15 residues. Germline V gene lookup returns CDR1 SEHNR and CDR2 FQNEAQ (reference sequence). V was clipped by 4 bases and J by 5 bases; unmatched bases: 8. The CDR3 loop is CASSYLAGANNEQFF. CDR3 nucleotide sequence: TGTGCCAGCAGCTACCTCGCGGGAGCAAACAATGAGCAGTTCTTC.

The chain recombines TRBV4-1 with TRBJ2-7; 7 bases line up with TRBD1. V shed 1 base and J 3 bases; nucleotides not matched to a gene: 3. The CDR3 covers 14 residues. Germline CDR1 is MGHRA and CDR2 is YSYEKL. CDR3 region: CASSQAGQNYEQYF. CDR3 DNA sequence: TGCGCCAGCAGCCAAGCGGGACAGAACTACGAGCAGTACTTC.

The chain has TRBV7-2 and TRBJ2-1, with D possibly matching TRBD1 (6 bases). CDR3 length: 14 amino acids. Trimming pared 1 base from V and 5 bases from J, leaving 9 bases between. The germline CDR1 and CDR2 sequences are SGHTA and FQGNSA. CDR3: CASSLGTANNEQFF. The CDR3 DNA follows: TGTGCCAGCAGCTTAGGGACAGCGAACAATGAGCAGTTCTTC.

This chain joins TRBV6-1 and TRBJ2-7, with TRBD1 matching 9 bases. The CDR3 contains 14 residues. Germline trimming cut 8 bases from V and 5 bases from J; bases unmatched to any gene: 10. The germline V gene has CDR1 MNHNS and CDR2 SASEGT. The CDR3 bases are TGTGCCAGCCGCAGACTGGACAGGGGAAACGAGCAGTACTTC. Its translation: CASRRLDRGNEQYF.

This chain connects TRBV7-9 to TRBJ2-7; 12 bases fit TRBD2. The V and J ends lost 4 bases and 2 bases, in that order; junction bases with no gene match: 6. The CDR3 covers 16 residues. The germline gives CDR1 SEHNR, CDR2 FQNEAQ (reference sequence). The CDR3 here is CASSSPGLAGTYEQYF. The CDR3 region has the DNA TGTGCCAGCAGCTCCCCTGGACTAGCGGGGACCTACGAGCAGTACTTC.

This rearrangement joins TRBV15 to TRBJ1-1, with 7 positions matching TRBD1. The CDR3 runs 15 residues. The trim removed 5 bases at V and 3 bases at J, leaving 9 bases unmatched. Germline lookup yields CDR1 LNHNV and CDR2 YYDKDF (reference sequence). The CDR3, as DNA: TGTGCCACCAGCGAGACAGGGTGGGAGGACACTGAAGCTTTCTTT. Its protein product is CATSETGWEDTEAFF.

The chain joins TRBV6-6 to TRBJ2-7; D gene ambiguous. Trimming cost V 6 bases and J 0 bases, with 9 bases left between them. Germline CDR1 MNHNY, CDR2 SVGAGI (reference sequence). The CDR3 totals 13 residues. The CDR3 bases are TGTGCCAGCAGAGGACGCCCCTCCTACGAGCAGTACTTC. Translating it yields CASRGRPSYEQYF.

The chain carries TRBV28 and TRBJ1-1; D is possibly TRBD1 (6 bases). Germline values: CDR1 MDHEN, CDR2 SYDVKM. Trimming took 1 base from V and 4 from J, leaving 10 bases between them. The CDR3 length is 14 residues. The CDR3 region is CASSLSRGSTEAFF. CDR3 in DNA: TGTGCCAGCAGTTTATCGAGGGGGAGCACTGAAGCTTTCTTT.

The V gene is TRBV7-8, the J gene TRBJ2-5; a possible D gene is TRBD2 (6 bases). The CDR3 runs to 14 residues. From germline, CDR1 is SGHVS and CDR2 FQNEAQ. With 1 base removed from V and 9 bases from J, the gap between germline ends came to 15 bases. The DNA for the CDR3 is TGTGCCAGCAGCTTAGTAGGGTTGGGACTTGCCCAGTACTTC. Translated: CASSLVGLGLAQYF.

This clone was detected only a few times. V is TRBV2 and J is TRBJ1-5; 7 nucleotides match TRBD1. The germline V gene encodes CDR1 SNHLY and CDR2 FYNNEI. The CDR3 length is 11 residues. Trimming at V came to 6 bases and at J to 14 bases, leaving 7 bases not matched to a gene. CDR3 region: CASRNRGPEHF. DNA for the CDR3: TGTGCCAGCAGGAACAGGGGCCCGGAGCATTTT.